One and the same sample provided the 7 T cell receptor beta chains below, sequenced in a study of multiple sclerosis patients with progressive multifocal leukoencephalopathy. Noted time point: before natalizumab initiation. Profiling relied on immunoSEQ multiplex PCR, and the TCRdb table lists in-frame clones only, not all of them. This sample has roughly 28,000 clones, with 88% found just once. Sequencing input: PBMCs. The source is a human donor with multiple sclerosis.

The rearrangement joins TRBV5-6 to TRBJ2-7, with D perhaps TRBD1 (5 bases). CDR3 size: 12 residues. The V gene's germline CDR1 is SGHDT and CDR2 YYEEEE. V lost 5 bases to trimming and J lost 3 bases, with 9 bases between them. In DNA form, the CDR3 reads TGTGCCAGCAGTCGACAGCACTACGAGCAGTACTTC. It translates to CASSRQHYEQYF.

This chain links TRBV5-5 with TRBJ2-1; D could derive from TRBD1 or TRBD2 (5 bases each). Germline V gene lookup returns CDR1 SGHKS and CDR2 YYEKEE (reference sequence). Trimming left V 3 bases short and J 4 bases short, with 17 bases between. The CDR3 length is 16 residues. The CDR3 region has the DNA TGTGCCAGCAGCTCGGGACCGGGCTCCTCATACAATGAGCAGTTCTTC. As protein: CASSSGPGSSYNEQFF.

This rearrangement joins TRBV27 to TRBJ2-7, with 8 bases fitting TRBD2. In germline, CDR1 is MNHEY, CDR2 SMNVEV (reference sequence). CDR3 length equals 13 residues. V shed 7 bases and J 2 bases; nucleotides not matched to a gene: 4. CDR3 amino acids: CASKLAGPYEQYF. In DNA, the CDR3 is TGTGCCAGCAAATTAGCGGGGCCCTACGAGCAGTACTTC.

Of note for this clone: The sample holds other DNA sequences that translate to the same CDR3. The rearrangement joins TRBV6-1 to TRBJ1-5, with a possible D match to TRBD1 (5 bases). Germline V CDR1 and CDR2: MNHNS, SASEGT. This CDR3 region has 16 residues. Trimming pared 0 bases from V and 6 bases from J, leaving 15 bases between. The CDR3: CASSEAGQGGGQPQHF. CDR3 in DNA: TGTGCCAGCAGTGAAGCAGGGCAGGGTGGCGGTCAGCCCCAGCATTTT.

The rearrangement links TRBV4-2 to TRBJ2-5, with D maybe TRBD2 (7 bases). There are 14 residues in the CDR3. Germline V gene data show CDR1 as LGHNA and CDR2 as YNFKEQ. V gave up 3 bases and J gave up 5 bases, with 13 bases separating them. The CDR3, as DNA: TGTGCCAGCAGCCAGAGGGGGGGCCGGGAGACCCAGTACTTC. Protein product: CASSQRGGRETQYF.

The chain recombines TRBV27 with TRBJ1-2; perhaps TRBD1 as D (6 bases). Per germline, CDR1 MNHEY and CDR2 SMNVEV (reference sequence). The CDR3 loop spans 15 amino acids. The ends were cut back, 2 bases at V and 8 bases at J, with 18 bases in the middle. The DNA for the CDR3 is TGTGCCAGCAGTTTAGGTGGAACAGGGAACGTAGGCTACACCTTC. This sequence encodes CASSLGGTGNVGYTF.

The J gene is TRBJ2-3, the V gene TRBV28, with TRBD1 matching 7 bases. V shed 6 bases and J 3 bases; nucleotides not matched to a gene: 9. The CDR3 loop spans 15 amino acids. Germline CDR1 reads MDHEN; CDR2 reads SYDVKM. In nucleotides, the CDR3 is TGTGCCAGCAGCATCACAGGGGTGGGGACAGATACGCAGTATTTT. Translated: CASSITGVGTDTQYF.